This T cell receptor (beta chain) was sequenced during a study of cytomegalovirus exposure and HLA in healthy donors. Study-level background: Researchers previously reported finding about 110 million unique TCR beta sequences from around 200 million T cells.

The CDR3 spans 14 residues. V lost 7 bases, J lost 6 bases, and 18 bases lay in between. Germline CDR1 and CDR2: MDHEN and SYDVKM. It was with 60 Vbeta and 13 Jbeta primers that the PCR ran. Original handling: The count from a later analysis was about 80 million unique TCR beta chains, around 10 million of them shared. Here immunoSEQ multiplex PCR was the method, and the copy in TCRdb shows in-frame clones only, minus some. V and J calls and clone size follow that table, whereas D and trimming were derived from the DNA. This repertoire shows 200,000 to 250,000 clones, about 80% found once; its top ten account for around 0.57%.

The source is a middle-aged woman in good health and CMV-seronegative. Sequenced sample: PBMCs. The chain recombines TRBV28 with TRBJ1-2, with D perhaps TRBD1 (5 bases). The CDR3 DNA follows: TGTGCCAGCACCATCGTAGTGGGGCAGGATGGCTACACCTTC. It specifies CASTIVVGQDGYTF.